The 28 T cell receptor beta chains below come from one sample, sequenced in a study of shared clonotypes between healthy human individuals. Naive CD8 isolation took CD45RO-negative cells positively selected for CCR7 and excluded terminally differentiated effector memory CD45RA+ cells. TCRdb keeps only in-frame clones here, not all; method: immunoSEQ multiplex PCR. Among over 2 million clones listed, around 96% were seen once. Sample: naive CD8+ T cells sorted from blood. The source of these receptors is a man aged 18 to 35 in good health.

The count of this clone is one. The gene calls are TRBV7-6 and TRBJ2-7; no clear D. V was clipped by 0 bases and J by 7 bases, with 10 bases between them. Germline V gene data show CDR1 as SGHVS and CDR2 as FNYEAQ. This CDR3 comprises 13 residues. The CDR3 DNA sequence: TGTGCCAGCAGCTTAGCCGCCAGGACGGAGCAGTACTTC. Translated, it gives CASSLAARTEQYF.

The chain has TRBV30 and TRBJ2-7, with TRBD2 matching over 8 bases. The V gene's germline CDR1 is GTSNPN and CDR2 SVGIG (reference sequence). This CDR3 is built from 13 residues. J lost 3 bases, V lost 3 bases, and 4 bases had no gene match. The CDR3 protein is CAWSTTSGYEQYF. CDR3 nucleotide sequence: TGTGCCTGGAGCACTACTAGCGGCTACGAGCAGTACTTC.

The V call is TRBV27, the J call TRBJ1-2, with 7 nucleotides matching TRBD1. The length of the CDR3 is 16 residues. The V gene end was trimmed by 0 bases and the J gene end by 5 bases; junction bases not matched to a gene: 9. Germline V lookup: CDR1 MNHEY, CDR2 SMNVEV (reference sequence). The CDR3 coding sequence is TGTGCCAGCAGTTTATCCCCGGGGACAGCAATATATGGCTACACCTTC. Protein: CASSLSPGTAIYGYTF.

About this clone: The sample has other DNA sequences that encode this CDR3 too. CDR3 loop: CASSQVQGATNEKLFF. CDR3 bases: TGCGCCAGCAGCCAAGTCCAGGGGGCAACTAATGAAAAACTGTTTTTT. V usage is TRBV4-1 and J usage is TRBJ1-4, with 7 nucleotides matching TRBD1. CDR3 size: 16 residues. Germline CDR1 MGHRA, CDR2 YSYEKL. With 1 base clipped from V and 0 bases from J, the junction kept 2 bases outside the gene matches.

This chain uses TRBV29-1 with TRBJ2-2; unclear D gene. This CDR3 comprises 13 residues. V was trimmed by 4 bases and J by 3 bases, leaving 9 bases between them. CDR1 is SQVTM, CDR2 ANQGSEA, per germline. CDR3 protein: CSVGAEDTGELFF. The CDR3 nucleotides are TGCAGCGTTGGGGCGGAAGACACCGGGGAGCTGTTTTTT.

The CDR3 loop reads CASSLSEQETQYF. The CDR3 DNA follows: TGTGCCAGCAGCTTATCGGAGCAAGAGACCCAGTACTTC. J is TRBJ2-5 and V is TRBV7-8; no clear D gene. Between the trimmed V and J ends, which lost 2 bases and 2 bases, there was a span of 6 bases. Germline V CDR1 and CDR2: SGHVS, FQNEAQ. The length of the CDR3 is 13 residues.

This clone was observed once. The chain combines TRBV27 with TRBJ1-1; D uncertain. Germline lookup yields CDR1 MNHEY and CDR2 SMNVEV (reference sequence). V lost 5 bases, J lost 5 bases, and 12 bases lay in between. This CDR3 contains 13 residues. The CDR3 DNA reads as TGTGCCAGCAGTGTAGGGAGGACGACTGAAGCTTTCTTT. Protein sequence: CASSVGRTTEAFF.

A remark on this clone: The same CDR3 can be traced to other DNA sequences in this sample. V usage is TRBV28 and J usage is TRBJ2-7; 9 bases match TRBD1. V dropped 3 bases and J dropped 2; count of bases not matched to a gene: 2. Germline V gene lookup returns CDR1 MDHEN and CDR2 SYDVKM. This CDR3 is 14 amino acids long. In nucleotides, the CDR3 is TGTGCCAGCAGTTTGACAGGGGGGACCTACGAGCAGTACTTC. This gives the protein CASSLTGGTYEQYF.

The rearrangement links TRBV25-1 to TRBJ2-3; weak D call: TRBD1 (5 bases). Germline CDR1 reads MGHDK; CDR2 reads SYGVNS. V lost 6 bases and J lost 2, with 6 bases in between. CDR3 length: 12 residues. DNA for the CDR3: TGTGCCAGCAGGGACACCACAGATACGCAGTATTTT. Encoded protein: CASRDTTDTQYF.

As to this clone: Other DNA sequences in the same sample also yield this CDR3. CDR3 sequence: CASSDGFYEQYF. In DNA form, the CDR3 reads TGTGCCAGCAGTGACGGCTTCTACGAGCAGTACTTC. The V gene is TRBV6-1, the J gene TRBJ2-7; no reliable D call. Per germline, CDR1 MNHNS and CDR2 SASEGT. The CDR3 sequence is 12 residues long. V shed 3 bases and J shed 3 bases, with 6 bases lying between them.

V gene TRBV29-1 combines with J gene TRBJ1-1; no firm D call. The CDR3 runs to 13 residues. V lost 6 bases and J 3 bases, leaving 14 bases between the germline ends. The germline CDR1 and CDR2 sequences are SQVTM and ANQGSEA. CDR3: CSVVQPRDTEAFF. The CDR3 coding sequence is TGCAGCGTCGTCCAACCCCGAGACACTGAAGCTTTCTTT.

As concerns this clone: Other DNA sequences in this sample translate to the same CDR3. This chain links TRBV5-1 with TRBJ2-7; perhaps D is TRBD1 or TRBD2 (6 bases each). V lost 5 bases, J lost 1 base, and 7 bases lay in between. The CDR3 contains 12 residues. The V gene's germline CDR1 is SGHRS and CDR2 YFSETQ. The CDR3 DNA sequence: TGCGCCAGCAGAGGGGGGTCCTACGAGCAGTACTTC. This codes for CASRGGSYEQYF.

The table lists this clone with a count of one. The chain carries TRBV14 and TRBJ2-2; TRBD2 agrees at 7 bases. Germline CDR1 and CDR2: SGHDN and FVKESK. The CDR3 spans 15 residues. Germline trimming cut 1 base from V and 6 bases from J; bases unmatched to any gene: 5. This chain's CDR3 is CASSQVAGDPGELFF. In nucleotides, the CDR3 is TGTGCCAGCAGCCAAGTGGCGGGGGATCCCGGGGAGCTGTTTTTT.

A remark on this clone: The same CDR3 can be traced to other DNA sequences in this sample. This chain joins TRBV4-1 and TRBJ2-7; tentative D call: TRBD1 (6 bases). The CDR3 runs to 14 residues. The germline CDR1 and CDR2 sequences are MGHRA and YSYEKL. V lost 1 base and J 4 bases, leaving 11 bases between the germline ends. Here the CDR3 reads CASSQGKGTYEQYF. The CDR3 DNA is TGCGCCAGCAGCCAAGGGAAGGGGACATACGAGCAGTACTTC.

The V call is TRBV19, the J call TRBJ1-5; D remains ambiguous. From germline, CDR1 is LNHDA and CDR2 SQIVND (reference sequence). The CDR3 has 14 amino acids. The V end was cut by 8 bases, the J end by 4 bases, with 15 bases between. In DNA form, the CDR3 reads TGTGCCAGTGGGTTCTTAGACTGGAATCAGCCCCAGCATTTT. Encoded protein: CASGFLDWNQPQHF.

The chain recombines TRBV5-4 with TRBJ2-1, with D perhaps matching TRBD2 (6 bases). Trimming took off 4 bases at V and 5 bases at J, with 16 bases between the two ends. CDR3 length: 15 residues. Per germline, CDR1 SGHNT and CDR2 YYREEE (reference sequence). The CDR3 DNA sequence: TGTGCCAGCAGCAAGGATGTAGCGGCAGACAATGAGCAGTTCTTC. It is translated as CASSKDVAADNEQFF.

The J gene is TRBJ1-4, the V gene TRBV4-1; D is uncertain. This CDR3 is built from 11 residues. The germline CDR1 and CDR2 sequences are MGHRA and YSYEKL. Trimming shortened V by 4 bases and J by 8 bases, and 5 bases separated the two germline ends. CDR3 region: CASSRYEKLFF. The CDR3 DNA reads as TGCGCCAGCAGCCGGTACGAAAAACTGTTTTTT.

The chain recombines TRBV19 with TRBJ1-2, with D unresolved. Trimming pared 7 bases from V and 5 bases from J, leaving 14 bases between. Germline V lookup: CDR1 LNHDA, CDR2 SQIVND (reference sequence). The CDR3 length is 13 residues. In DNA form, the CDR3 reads TGTGCCAGTACTACCCTGGACGAATATGGCTACACCTTC. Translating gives CASTTLDEYGYTF. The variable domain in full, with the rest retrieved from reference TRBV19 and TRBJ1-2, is DGGITQSPKYLFRKEGQNVTLSCEQNLNHDAMYWYRQDPGQGLRLIYYSQIVNDFQKGDIAEGYSVSREKKESFPLTVTSAQKNPTAFYLCASTTLDEYGYTFGSGTRLTVV.

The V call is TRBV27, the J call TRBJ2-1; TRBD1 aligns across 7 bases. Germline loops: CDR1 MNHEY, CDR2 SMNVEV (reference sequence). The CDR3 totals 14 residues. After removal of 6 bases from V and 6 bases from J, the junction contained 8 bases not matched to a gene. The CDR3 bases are TGTGCCAGCAGGCCGGGACAGATAATCAATGAGCAGTTCTTC. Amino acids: CASRPGQIINEQFF.

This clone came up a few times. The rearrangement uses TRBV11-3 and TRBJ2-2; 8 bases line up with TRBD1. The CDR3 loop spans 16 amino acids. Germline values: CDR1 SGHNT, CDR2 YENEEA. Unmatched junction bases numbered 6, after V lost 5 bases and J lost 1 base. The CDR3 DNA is TGTGCCAGCAGCCGCCAACAGGGGGGGAACACCGGGGAGCTGTTTTTT. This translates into CASSRQQGGNTGELFF.

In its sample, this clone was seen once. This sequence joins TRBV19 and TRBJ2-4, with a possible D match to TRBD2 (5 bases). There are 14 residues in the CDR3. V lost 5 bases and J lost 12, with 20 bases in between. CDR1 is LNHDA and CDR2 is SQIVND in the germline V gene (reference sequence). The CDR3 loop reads CASSPSGSGSTQYF. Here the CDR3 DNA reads TGTGCCAGTAGTCCCAGCGGCTCGGGCAGCACTCAGTACTTC.

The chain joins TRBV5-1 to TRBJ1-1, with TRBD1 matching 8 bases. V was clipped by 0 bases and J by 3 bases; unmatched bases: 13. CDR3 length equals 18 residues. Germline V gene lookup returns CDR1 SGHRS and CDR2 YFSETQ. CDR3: CASSLEAGGPLTDTEAFF. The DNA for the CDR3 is TGCGCCAGCAGCTTGGAAGCAGGGGGCCCCTTGACGGACACTGAAGCTTTCTTT. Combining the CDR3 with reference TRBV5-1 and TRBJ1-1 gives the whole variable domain KAGVTQTPRYLIKTRGQQVTLSCSPISGHRSVSWYQQTPGQGLQFLFEYFSETQRNKGNFPGRFSGRQFSNSRSEMNVSTLELGDSALYLCASSLEAGGPLTDTEAFFGQGTRLTVV.

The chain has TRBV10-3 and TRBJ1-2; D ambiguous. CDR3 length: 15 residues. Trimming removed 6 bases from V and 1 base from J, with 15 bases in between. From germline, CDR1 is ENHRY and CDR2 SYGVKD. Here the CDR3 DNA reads TGTGCCATCAGGGCCCTTGAGGGCCTTAACTATGGCTACACCTTC. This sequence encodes CAIRALEGLNYGYTF.

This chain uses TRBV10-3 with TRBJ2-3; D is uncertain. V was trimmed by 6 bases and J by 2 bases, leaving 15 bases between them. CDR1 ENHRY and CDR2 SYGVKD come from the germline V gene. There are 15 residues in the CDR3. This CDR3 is CAISPGVVDTDTQYF. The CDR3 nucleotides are TGTGCCATCAGCCCCGGAGTGGTTGACACAGATACGCAGTATTTT.

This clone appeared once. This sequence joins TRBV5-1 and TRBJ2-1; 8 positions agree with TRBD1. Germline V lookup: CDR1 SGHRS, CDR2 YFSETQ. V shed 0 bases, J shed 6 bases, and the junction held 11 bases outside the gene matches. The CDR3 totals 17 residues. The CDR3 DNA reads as TGCGCCAGCAGCTTGGTTTCAGGGGGCAGGTTACGCAATGAGCAGTTCTTC. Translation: CASSLVSGGRLRNEQFF. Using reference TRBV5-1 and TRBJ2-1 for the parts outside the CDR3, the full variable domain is KAGVTQTPRYLIKTRGQQVTLSCSPISGHRSVSWYQQTPGQGLQFLFEYFSETQRNKGNFPGRFSGRQFSNSRSEMNVSTLELGDSALYLCASSLVSGGRLRNEQFFGPGTRLTVL.

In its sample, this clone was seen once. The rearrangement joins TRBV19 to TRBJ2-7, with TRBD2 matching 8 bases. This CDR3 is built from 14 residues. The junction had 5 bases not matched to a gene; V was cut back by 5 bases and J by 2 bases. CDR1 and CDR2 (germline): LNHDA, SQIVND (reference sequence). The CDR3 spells CASSAGTSTYEQYF. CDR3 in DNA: TGTGCCAGTAGTGCCGGGACTAGTACCTACGAGCAGTACTTC.

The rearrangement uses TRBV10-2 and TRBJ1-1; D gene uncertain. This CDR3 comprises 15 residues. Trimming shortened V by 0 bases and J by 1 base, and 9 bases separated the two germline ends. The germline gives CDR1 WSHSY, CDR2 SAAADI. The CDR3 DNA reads TGCGCCAGCAGTGAGTCGATGGGCCGGAACACTGAAGCTTTCTTT. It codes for CASSESMGRNTEAFF.

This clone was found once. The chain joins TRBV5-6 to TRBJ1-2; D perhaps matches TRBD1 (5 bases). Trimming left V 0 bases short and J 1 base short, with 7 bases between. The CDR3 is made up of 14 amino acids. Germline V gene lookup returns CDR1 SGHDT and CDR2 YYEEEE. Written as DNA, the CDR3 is TGTGCCAGCAGCTTGGAACAGGATAACTATGGCTACACCTTC. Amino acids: CASSLEQDNYGYTF.